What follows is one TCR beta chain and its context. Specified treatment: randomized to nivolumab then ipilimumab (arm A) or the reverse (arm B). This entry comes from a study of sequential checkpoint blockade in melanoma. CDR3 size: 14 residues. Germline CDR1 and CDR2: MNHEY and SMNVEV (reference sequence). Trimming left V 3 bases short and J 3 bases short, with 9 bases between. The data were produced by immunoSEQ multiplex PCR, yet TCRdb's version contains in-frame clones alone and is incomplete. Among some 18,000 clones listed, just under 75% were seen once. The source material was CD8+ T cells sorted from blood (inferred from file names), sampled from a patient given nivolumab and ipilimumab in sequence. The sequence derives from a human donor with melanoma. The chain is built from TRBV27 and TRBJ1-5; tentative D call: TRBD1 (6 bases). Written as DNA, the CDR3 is TGTGCCAGCAGTTTGGGGGCAGACAATCAGCCCCAGCATTTT. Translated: CASSLGADNQPQHF.